The 30 T cell receptor beta chains below all came from one sample that was sequenced in a study of shared clonotypes between healthy human individuals. Assay used: immunoSEQ multiplex PCR; TCRdb lists only in-frame clones, some missing. The sample includes roughly 2 million clones, about 94% of them seen just once. The sequenced sample consisted of naive CD4+ T cells sorted from blood. The sample's subset: CD45RA+ positively selected. The receptors were gathered from a man younger than 35 in good health.

The chain joins TRBV5-8 to TRBJ2-5; TRBD1 is a possible D gene (6 bases). V dropped 0 bases and J dropped 5 bases, with 11 bases sitting between them. CDR3 size: 14 residues. Germline assignment: CDR1 SGHTS and CDR2 YDEGEE. CDR3 nucleotide sequence: TGTGCCAGCAGCTTGGGACAGGCGGAGGAGACCCAGTACTTC. Its translation: CASSLGQAEETQYF.

This clone appeared once. The J gene is TRBJ2-1, the V gene TRBV7-9; weak D call: TRBD2 (7 bases). Germline CDR1 reads SEHNR; CDR2 reads FQNEAQ (reference sequence). The V and J ends lost 3 bases and 10 bases respectively, with 10 bases between them. The length of the CDR3 is 12 residues. CDR3 amino acids: CASSFTGGEQFF. Written as DNA, the CDR3 is TGTGCCAGCAGCTTTACGGGGGGCGAGCAGTTCTTC.

The V call is TRBV7-6, the J call TRBJ2-7; a possible D gene is TRBD2 (5 bases). The CDR3 runs 15 residues. Per germline, CDR1 SGHVS and CDR2 FNYEAQ. V was trimmed by 1 base and J by 2 bases, leaving 12 bases between them. In DNA form, the CDR3 reads TGTGCCAGCAGCTTAGAAGACGGGGTCCCCTACGAGCAGTACTTC. The encoded protein is CASSLEDGVPYEQYF.

The rearrangement links TRBV10-1 to TRBJ2-1, with D tentatively TRBD2 (6 bases). The germline V gene encodes CDR1 WNHNN and CDR2 SYGVQD (reference sequence). V lost 7 bases and J 6 bases, leaving 22 bases between the germline ends. The CDR3 runs to 16 residues. This chain's CDR3 is CASTLPWRDICNEQFF. CDR3 nucleotide sequence: TGCGCCAGCACCCTGCCATGGCGGGATATCTGCAATGAGCAGTTCTTC.

The J gene is TRBJ1-3, the V gene TRBV15; no reliable D call. There are 14 residues in the CDR3. Per the germline V gene, CDR1 is LNHNV and CDR2 is YYDKDF (reference sequence). Trimming took off 3 bases at V and 0 bases at J, with 6 bases between the two ends. The CDR3 here is CATSSGFSGNTIYF. DNA of the CDR3: TGTGCCACCAGCAGTGGTTTCTCTGGAAACACCATATATTTT.

The chain recombines TRBV12-2 with TRBJ2-7; TRBD2 reflects the table's D call only, with no check against the DNA. TRBV12-2 counts as a pseudogene. CDR3 length equals 18 residues. CDR3 region: CASRLAQHDGTCSYEQYF. The CDR3 nucleotides read TGTGCAAGTCGCTTAGCGCAGCACGACGGGACTTGCTCCTACGAGCAGTACTTC.

The rearrangement uses TRBV29-1 and TRBJ1-1, with TRBD1 matching over 8 bases. From germline, CDR1 is SQVTM and CDR2 ANQGSEA. The CDR3 sequence is 14 residues long. Trimming removed 5 bases from V and 0 bases from J; junction bases left unmatched: 5. The CDR3 reads CSVCRQGLNTEAFF. The DNA of the CDR3 is TGCAGCGTTTGTAGACAGGGGCTGAACACTGAAGCTTTCTTT.

The gene calls are TRBV7-8 and TRBJ1-2; the match to TRBD1 covers 8 bases. Unmatched junction bases numbered 2, after V lost 0 bases and J lost 2 bases. CDR3 size: 15 residues. Germline-derived CDR1 and CDR2 are SGHVS and FQNEAQ. CDR3 sequence (DNA): TGTGCCAGCAGCTTAGCTCCAGGGGGCAACTATGGCTACACCTTC. This translates into CASSLAPGGNYGYTF.

The rearrangement links TRBV30 to TRBJ1-6; D is perhaps TRBD1 (6 bases). The length of the CDR3 is 18 residues. The V end lost 4 bases, the J end lost 8 bases, and 27 bases lay between the germline ends. Germline V lookup: CDR1 GTSNPN, CDR2 SVGIG (reference sequence). Here the CDR3 reads CAWTPDRKVRGLDSPLHF. CDR3 coding DNA: TGTGCCTGGACCCCGGACAGAAAAGTGAGAGGATTGGATTCACCCCTCCACTTT.

The V call is TRBV12-5, the J call TRBJ2-1; either TRBD1 or TRBD2 may supply D (7 bases each). The CDR3 has 15 residues. The V end lost 7 bases, the J end lost 7 bases, and 20 bases lay between the germline ends. The V gene's germline CDR1 is LGHNT and CDR2 FRNRAP. The CDR3 reads CASVPRQGGINEQFF. Written as DNA, the CDR3 is TGTGCTAGTGTTCCCCGACAGGGAGGGATTAATGAGCAGTTCTTC. Using reference TRBV12-5 and TRBJ2-1 for the parts outside the CDR3, the full variable domain is DARVTQTPRHKVTEMGQEVTMRCQPILGHNTVFWYRQTMMQGLELLAYFRNRAPLDDSGMPKDRFSAEMPDATLATLKIQPSEPRDSAVYFCASVPRQGGINEQFFGPGTRLTVL.

The CDR3 nucleotides are TGTGCCAGCAGTCGGACACAGAACACCGGGGAGCTGTTTTTT. It is translated as CASSRTQNTGELFF. This sequence joins TRBV6-5 and TRBJ2-2, with a weak D call TRBD1 (5 bases). CDR1 and CDR2 (germline): MNHEY, SVGAGI. The V and J ends lost 5 bases and 1 base respectively, with 8 bases between them. This CDR3 region has 14 residues.

About this clone itself: This CDR3 is also generated by other DNA sequences in the sample. V and J are TRBV27 and TRBJ2-2; D uncertain. The CDR3 has 14 amino acids. Germline V lookup: CDR1 MNHEY, CDR2 SMNVEV (reference sequence). Trimming stripped 2 bases from V and 2 bases from J, with 6 bases between. The CDR3 DNA follows: TGTGCCAGCAGTTTAATTCGCAACACCGGGGAGCTGTTTTTT. Its protein product is CASSLIRNTGELFF.

The V and J genes are TRBV2 and TRBJ1-1; D unresolved. The CDR3 loop spans 13 amino acids. Germline CDR1 SNHLY, CDR2 FYNNEI. V gave up 7 bases and J gave up 1 base, with 10 bases separating them. In nucleotides, the CDR3 is TGTGCCAGCAATCGAGAACAGAACACTGAAGCTTTCTTT. This gives the protein CASNREQNTEAFF.

The J gene is TRBJ2-3, the V gene TRBV2; D tentatively fits TRBD1 or TRBD2 (5 bases each). V was shortened by 4 bases and J by 4 bases, with 15 bases between the two germline ends. CDR1 SNHLY and CDR2 FYNNEI come from the germline V gene. The CDR3 has 15 amino acids. CDR3 nucleotides: TGTGCCAGCAGTGTCTATGGCAGAGGGGCAGATACGCAGTATTTT. It codes for CASSVYGRGADTQYF. Complete variable domain (other parts from reference TRBV2 and TRBJ2-3): EPEVTQTPSHQVTQMGQEVILRCVPISNHLYFYWYRQILGQKVEFLVSFYNNEISEKSEIFDDQFSVERPDGSNFTLKIRSTKLEDSAMYFCASSVYGRGADTQYFGPGTRLTVL.

V gene TRBV7-2 combines with J gene TRBJ1-1; TRBD1 might be the D (5 bases). Germline CDR1 and CDR2: SGHTA and FQGNSA. The V gene lost 5 bases and the J gene lost 7 bases, with 17 bases spanning the gap. This CDR3 has 14 residues. Written as DNA, the CDR3 is TGTGCCAGCAGCCCTCCAGGGTTTGGTGGTGAAGCTTTCTTT. As protein: CASSPPGFGGEAFF.

The chain has TRBV2 and TRBJ2-1, with no clear D. V dropped 6 bases and J dropped 9 bases, with 9 bases sitting between them. The CDR3 has 11 amino acids. Per germline, CDR1 SNHLY and CDR2 FYNNEI. CDR3 sequence (DNA): TGTGCCAGCAGCTTAGCAAGTGAGCAGTTCTTC. Translation: CASSLASEQFF.

In DNA form, the CDR3 reads TGTGCCAGCCGGGACAGGGCGACCCATGGGCCCCAGCATTTT. Protein product: CASRDRATHGPQHF. V and J are TRBV2 and TRBJ1-5; 9 positions agree with TRBD1. This CDR3 comprises 14 residues. Germline assignment: CDR1 SNHLY and CDR2 FYNNEI. With 8 bases clipped from V and 9 bases from J, the junction kept 11 bases outside the gene matches.

The chain has TRBV27 and TRBJ2-3; the D gene is possibly TRBD2 (5 bases). CDR3 length: 11 residues. V was shortened by 5 bases and J by 5 bases, with 5 bases between the two germline ends. Germline V lookup: CDR1 MNHEY, CDR2 SMNVEV (reference sequence). In DNA form, the CDR3 reads TGTGCCAGCAGTGCGGGAGATACGCAGTATTTT. Protein: CASSAGDTQYF.

This chain joins TRBV11-2 and TRBJ1-4, with D tentatively TRBD1 (5 bases). V was cut by 0 bases and J by 6 bases, with 11 bases left in between. The CDR3 contains 15 residues. The germline CDR1 and CDR2 sequences are SGHAT and FQNNGV. The CDR3 spells CASSLDRASHEKLFF. CDR3 in DNA: TGTGCCAGCAGCTTAGACAGGGCGTCGCATGAAAAACTGTTTTTT.

This clone was seen just once. The chain recombines TRBV5-1 with TRBJ2-4; 10 positions agree with TRBD1. Trimming removed 4 bases from V and 0 bases from J; junction bases left unmatched: 4. This CDR3 comprises 16 residues. Germline CDR1 SGHRS, CDR2 YFSETQ. CDR3 amino acids: CASSHGQGGAKNIQYF. The CDR3 DNA follows: TGCGCCAGCAGCCACGGACAGGGGGGAGCCAAAAACATTCAGTACTTC. The variable domain in full, with the rest retrieved from reference TRBV5-1 and TRBJ2-4, is KAGVTQTPRYLIKTRGQQVTLSCSPISGHRSVSWYQQTPGQGLQFLFEYFSETQRNKGNFPGRFSGRQFSNSRSEMNVSTLELGDSALYLCASSHGQGGAKNIQYFGAGTRLSVL.

CDR3 sequence reads: CASSGPGLGYNEQFF. CDR3 DNA: TGTGCCAGCAGCGGACCGGGACTAGGCTACAATGAGCAGTTCTTC. V gene TRBV9 combines with J gene TRBJ2-1; 8 bases fit TRBD2. V dropped 3 bases and J dropped 3; count of bases not matched to a gene: 5. The CDR3 totals 15 residues. CDR1 and CDR2 (germline): SGDLS, YYNGEE.

The chain joins TRBV27 to TRBJ1-5, with 7 bases that match TRBD1. J lost 1 base, V lost 5 bases, and 2 bases had no gene match. The CDR3 length is 14 residues. Germline V gives CDR1 MNHEY, CDR2 SMNVEV (reference sequence). The CDR3 loop reads CASSRQGSNQPQHF. DNA for the CDR3: TGTGCCAGCAGTCGACAGGGCAGCAATCAGCCCCAGCATTTT.

The chain uses TRBV5-4 and TRBJ2-5; maybe TRBD1 (7 bases). Germline V lookup: CDR1 SGHNT, CDR2 YYREEE (reference sequence). This CDR3 region has 17 residues. Trimming cost V 0 bases and J 4 bases, with 19 bases left between them. CDR3 sequence reads: CASSLGALQGRRETQYF. CDR3 nucleotides: TGTGCCAGCAGCTTGGGGGCCCTACAGGGGAGGAGAGAGACCCAGTACTTC.

This clone was recorded a few times. The J gene is TRBJ1-4, the V gene TRBV25-1; D not certain. The V gene's germline CDR1 is MGHDK and CDR2 SYGVNS. Trimming pared 0 bases from V and 6 bases from J, leaving 5 bases between. This CDR3 is built from 13 residues. The CDR3 nucleotides are TGTGCCAGCAGTGAATATACGGATGAAAAACTGTTTTTT. This translates into CASSEYTDEKLFF.

V usage is TRBV6-5 and J usage is TRBJ1-2, with a tentative D call TRBD1 (6 bases). The V end lost 5 bases, the J end lost 8 bases, and 15 bases lay between the germline ends. This CDR3 has 13 amino acids. CDR1 MNHEY and CDR2 SVGAGI come from the germline V gene. Here the CDR3 reads CASSITRGKGYTF. The CDR3, as DNA: TGTGCCAGCAGTATTACCAGGGGCAAGGGCTACACCTTC.

V is TRBV14 and J is TRBJ2-3, with D perhaps TRBD2 (6 bases). V lost 2 bases, J lost 6 bases, and 21 bases lay in between. Germline CDR1 reads SGHDN; CDR2 reads FVKESK. CDR3 length: 17 amino acids. The CDR3 region is CASSQLRDSYKADTQYF. The CDR3 DNA reads TGTGCCAGCAGCCAACTTCGGGACTCCTATAAGGCCGATACGCAGTATTTT.

The chain uses TRBV2 and TRBJ2-4; TRBD2 might be the D (6 bases). The CDR3 totals 14 residues. The V end was cut by 8 bases, the J end by 3 bases, with 14 bases between. Germline V gives CDR1 SNHLY, CDR2 FYNNEI. The CDR3 DNA follows: TGTGCCAGCCAACAAACGGGAGTCAAAAACATTCAGTACTTC. It yields the protein CASQQTGVKNIQYF.

The chain links TRBV6-5 to TRBJ1-6; the match to TRBD1 covers 9 bases. Germline CDR1 reads MNHEY; CDR2 reads SVGAGI. The CDR3 contains 15 residues. With V trimmed by 4 bases and J by 7 bases, 5 bases remained unmatched. CDR3 coding DNA: TGTGCCAGCAGTTCGCTACAGGGGGCGAATTCACCCCTCCACTTT. Translating it yields CASSSLQGANSPLHF.

The chain carries TRBV7-3 and TRBJ2-3; a weak D match, TRBD1 (6 bases). The CDR3 is 15 residues long. V dropped 6 bases and J dropped 0 bases, with 13 bases sitting between them. Germline V lookup: CDR1 SGHTA, CDR2 FQGTGA. The CDR3 sequence: CASSPTGYSTDTQYF. CDR3 bases: TGTGCCAGCAGTCCAACAGGGTACAGCACAGATACGCAGTATTTT.

The V and J genes are TRBV10-3 and TRBJ2-2; TRBD2 might be the D (5 bases). This CDR3 contains 12 residues. The germline V gene encodes CDR1 ENHRY and CDR2 SYGVKD. V lost 10 bases and J 1 base, leaving 7 bases between the germline ends. The CDR3 region has the DNA TGTGCCACCGCGGGGAACACCGGGGAGCTGTTTTTT. Its translation: CATAGNTGELFF.